Below are 21 T cell receptor beta chains sequenced from a single sample in a study of shared clonotypes between healthy human individuals. TCRdb's table, derived via immunoSEQ multiplex PCR, lists solely in-frame clones and lacks some. The sample contains about 340,000 clones, more than 60% of which appear only once. The source material was memory CD4+ T cells sorted from blood. Noted subset: CD45RA-negative fraction. All receptors come from a young man in good health.

The DNA of the CDR3 is TGTGCCAGCAACAGGGGCTCCTACAATGAGCAGTTCTTC. Its translation: CASNRGSYNEQFF. V is TRBV28 and J is TRBJ2-1; TRBD1 aligns across 7 bases. The germline gives CDR1 MDHEN, CDR2 SYDVKM. The CDR3 is 13 amino acids. Trimming removed 7 bases from V and 0 bases from J; junction bases left unmatched: 0. The complete variable domain, with remaining parts taken from reference TRBV28 and TRBJ2-1, reads DVKVTQSSRYLVKRTGEKVFLECVQDMDHENMFWYRQDPGLGLRLIYFSYDVKMKEKGDIPEGYSVSREKKERFSLILESASTNQTSMYLCASNRGSYNEQFFGPGTRLTVL.

As to this clone: A read error is likely here: a far larger clone is one base away. In the same sample, other DNA sequences code for this CDR3. This chain uses TRBV29-1 with TRBJ2-2; D is undetermined. The CDR3 contains 13 residues. Per the germline V gene, CDR1 is SQVTM and CDR2 is ANQGSEA. The CDR3 nucleotides are TGCAGTGTTGATGCTGGGTACACCGGGGAGCTGTTTTTT. Protein sequence: CSVDAGYTGELFF.

The V and J genes are TRBV5-1 and TRBJ1-6; TRBD1 matches at 8 bases. Germline loops: CDR1 SGHRS, CDR2 YFSETQ. V gave up 3 bases and J gave up 9 bases; unmatched junction bases: 5. This CDR3 contains 14 residues. Here the CDR3 reads CASSSDRGGSPLHF. DNA of the CDR3: TGCGCCAGCAGCTCCGACAGGGGTGGTTCACCCCTCCACTTT.

Concerning this clone: This likely traces to a read error, being one base from a far larger clone. The chain links TRBV5-1 to TRBJ2-7; D possibly corresponds to TRBD1 (6 bases). The CDR3 totals 16 residues. Trimming stripped 0 bases from V and 1 base from J, with 14 bases between. Germline V lookup: CDR1 SGHRS, CDR2 YFSETQ. The CDR3 DNA reads as TGCGCCAGCAGCTTGGAGGGCACAGGGACGTCCTACGAGCAGTACTTC. Amino acid sequence: CASSLEGTGTSYEQYF. The full variable domain, its missing parts supplied by reference TRBV5-1 and TRBJ2-7, is KAGVTQTPRYLIKTRGQQVTLSCSPISGHRSVSWYQQTPGQGLQFLFEYFSETQRNKGNFPGRFSGRQFSNSRSEMNVSTLELGDSALYLCASSLEGTGTSYEQYFGPGTRLTVT.

The chain combines TRBV7-9 with TRBJ2-2; 8 bases align to TRBD2. CDR1 and CDR2 (germline): SEHNR, FQNEAQ (reference sequence). The CDR3 has 17 amino acids. The V gene end was trimmed by 3 bases and the J gene end by 0 bases; junction bases not matched to a gene: 6. The CDR3 is CASSFAGLASNTGELFF. The DNA for the CDR3 is TGTGCCAGCAGCTTTGCCGGACTAGCATCGAACACCGGGGAGCTGTTTTTT.

The chain links TRBV29-1 to TRBJ2-3; 7 positions agree with TRBD1. Germline assignment: CDR1 SQVTM and CDR2 ANQGSEA. V lost 6 bases, J lost 2 bases, and 5 bases stayed unmatched. The CDR3 is made up of 13 amino acids. The CDR3 is CSVAGTVTDTQYF. DNA for the CDR3: TGCAGCGTGGCCGGGACAGTCACAGATACGCAGTATTTT.

The rearrangement uses TRBV23-1 and TRBJ1-3, with 11 bases fitting TRBD1. TRBV23-1 is flagged as an ORF with uncertain function. The CDR3 sequence is 18 residues long. The J segment lost 0 bases and the V segment lost 0 bases, leaving 4 bases of the junction unmatched. CDR3 loop: CASSQSGGQGVSGNTIYF. The CDR3 DNA reads as TGCGCCAGCAGTCAATCTGGGGGACAGGGGGTCTCTGGAAACACCATATATTTT.

The chain employs TRBV11-2 and TRBJ2-6; D is tentatively TRBD1 or TRBD2 (7 bases each). This CDR3 has 18 amino acids. Looked up from germline, CDR1 is SGHAT and CDR2 is FQNNGV. Trimming pared 8 bases from V and 3 bases from J, leaving 23 bases between. CDR3: CASRTPGGDRVGANVLTF. In DNA form, the CDR3 reads TGTGCCAGCCGCACCCCGGGGGGCGACAGGGTTGGGGCCAACGTCCTGACTTTC.

The rearrangement links TRBV7-8 to TRBJ1-4; perhaps TRBD1 as D (5 bases). Per the germline V gene, CDR1 is SGHVS and CDR2 is FQNEAQ. The CDR3 covers 13 residues. V was shortened by 3 bases and J by 6 bases, with 8 bases between the two germline ends. CDR3 bases: TGTGCCAGCAGCTTGGGGGGATATGAAAAACTGTTTTTT. It is translated as CASSLGGYEKLFF.

The chain couples TRBV5-1 to TRBJ1-2, with D possibly TRBD1 on 5 matching bases. Per germline, CDR1 SGHRS and CDR2 YFSETQ. V lost 4 bases and J 3 bases, leaving 25 bases between the germline ends. There are 18 residues in the CDR3. The CDR3 DNA is TGCGCCAGCAGCAGCCGTTCCGCGACAGCCCGTTCCCACTATGGCTACACCTTC. The encoded protein is CASSSRSATARSHYGYTF. The full variable domain, rest sourced from reference TRBV5-1 and TRBJ1-2, is KAGVTQTPRYLIKTRGQQVTLSCSPISGHRSVSWYQQTPGQGLQFLFEYFSETQRNKGNFPGRFSGRQFSNSRSEMNVSTLELGDSALYLCASSSRSATARSHYGYTFGSGTRLTVV.

V is TRBV5-1 and J is TRBJ2-7; TRBD2 matches at 9 bases. Germline V CDR1 and CDR2: SGHRS, YFSETQ. V lost 4 bases to trimming and J lost 6 bases; unmatched junction nucleotides: 11. The CDR3 length is 15 residues. CDR3 amino acids: CASSVARGLATEQYF. The CDR3, as DNA: TGCGCCAGCAGCGTGGCCCGGGGACTAGCTACCGAGCAGTACTTC.

The rearrangement uses TRBV7-3 and TRBJ2-5; 9 positions match TRBD1. CDR3 length: 16 residues. The germline CDR1 and CDR2 sequences are SGHTA and FQGTGA. Losses at the gene ends were 3 bases for V and 5 bases for J; bases not matched to a gene: 10. The CDR3 here is CASSLVTGGSSETQYF. DNA of the CDR3: TGTGCCAGCAGCTTGGTGACAGGGGGTTCGTCGGAGACCCAGTACTTC.

The rearrangement links TRBV19 to TRBJ1-3; D remains ambiguous. The germline V gene has CDR1 LNHDA and CDR2 SQIVND (reference sequence). This CDR3 comprises 16 residues. Trimming removed 3 bases at V and 0 bases at J, with 12 bases between. The CDR3 reads CASSMRGGLSGNTIYF. The CDR3 bases are TGTGCCAGTAGTATGCGGGGAGGCCTCTCTGGAAACACCATATATTTT.

The genes are TRBV5-6 and TRBJ2-7, with D possibly matching TRBD1 (5 bases). In germline, CDR1 is SGHDT, CDR2 YYEEEE. The CDR3 contains 14 residues. Between the trimmed V and J ends, which lost 0 bases and 6 bases, there was a span of 13 bases. The CDR3 coding sequence is TGTGCCAGCAGCTTGGATGGCAGGGCGGTCGAGCAGTACTTC. Amino acid sequence: CASSLDGRAVEQYF.

This chain connects TRBV5-4 to TRBJ2-5, with D perhaps TRBD1 (6 bases). The CDR3 is made up of 13 amino acids. Germline-derived CDR1 and CDR2 are SGHNT and YYREEE (reference sequence). The V and J ends lost 2 bases and 4 bases respectively, with 9 bases between them. The CDR3 DNA reads TGTGCCAGCAGCTTCTCGACAGGAGAGACCCAGTACTTC. Translation: CASSFSTGETQYF.

This rearrangement joins TRBV20-1 to TRBJ2-1, with D uncertain. The CDR3 sequence is 11 residues long. Germline loops: CDR1 DFQATT, CDR2 SNEGSKA (reference sequence). V gave up 6 bases and J gave up 8 bases, with 11 bases separating them. The CDR3 loop reads CSAYSRHEQFF. The CDR3, as DNA: TGCAGTGCCTATTCGAGGCATGAGCAGTTCTTC.

The chain combines TRBV5-5 with TRBJ2-5; D possibly matches TRBD1 or TRBD2 (6 bases each). The germline gives CDR1 SGHKS, CDR2 YYEKEE (reference sequence). Trimming took off 4 bases at V and 5 bases at J, with 18 bases between the two ends. This CDR3 has 15 residues. CDR3 sequence: CASSRAGGAGETQYF. DNA for the CDR3: TGTGCCAGCAGCAGAGCCGGGGGCGCGGGGGAGACCCAGTACTTC.

V is TRBV5-1 and J is TRBJ2-7; D remains unclear. This CDR3 contains 14 residues. Per the germline V gene, CDR1 is SGHRS and CDR2 is YFSETQ. The ends were cut back, 6 bases at V and 3 bases at J, with 16 bases in the middle. The CDR3 DNA reads TGCGCCAGCACCCCCGGCCGGCCCGGCTACGAGCAGTACTTC. Translating it yields CASTPGRPGYEQYF. The entire variable domain, with the rest obtained from reference TRBV5-1 and TRBJ2-7, is as follows: KAGVTQTPRYLIKTRGQQVTLSCSPISGHRSVSWYQQTPGQGLQFLFEYFSETQRNKGNFPGRFSGRQFSNSRSEMNVSTLELGDSALYLCASTPGRPGYEQYFGPGTRLTVT.

The chain is built from TRBV6-1 and TRBJ2-7; TRBD1 might be the D (7 bases). V lost 10 bases, J lost 3 bases, and 16 bases lay in between. CDR3 size: 13 residues. Per the germline V gene, CDR1 is MNHNS and CDR2 is SASEGT. CDR3 in DNA: TGTGCCACCAGGGCGGGACAGAACTACGAGCAGTACTTC. It yields the protein CATRAGQNYEQYF.

The chain combines TRBV5-1 with TRBJ2-1; the match to TRBD2 covers 11 bases. The CDR3 runs 17 residues. The germline V gene encodes CDR1 SGHRS and CDR2 YFSETQ. V shed 4 bases, J shed 0 bases, and the junction held 6 bases outside the gene matches. This CDR3 reads CASSLLAGGSSYNEQFF. The CDR3 DNA sequence: TGCGCCAGCAGCCTATTAGCGGGAGGGAGCTCCTACAATGAGCAGTTCTTC.

The rearrangement links TRBV5-6 to TRBJ2-5, with D maybe TRBD2 (5 bases). The V gene's germline CDR1 is SGHDT and CDR2 YYEEEE. Trimming left V 2 bases short and J 5 bases short, with 10 bases between. The CDR3 is 13 residues long. As DNA, the CDR3 is TGTGCCAGCAGCTTTCGGGGTTTGGAGACCCAGTACTTC. Translating gives CASSFRGLETQYF. The full variable domain, in which reference TRBV5-6 and TRBJ2-5 provide the parts outside the CDR3, is DAGVTQSPTHLIKTRGQQVTLRCSPKSGHDTVSWYQQALGQGPQFIFQYYEEEERQRGNFPDRFSGHQFPNYSSELNVNALLLGDSALYLCASSFRGLETQYFGPGTRLLVL.